This T cell receptor beta chain was recovered during a study of cytomegalovirus exposure and HLA in healthy donors. General observations from the study: Analyzed later, association rates of TCRs varied across HLA loci, with DRB1 most and HLA-C fewest. In a later analysis, the majority of CMV-associated beta chains seemingly showed HLA restriction.

This PCR relied on a set of 60 Vbeta primers and 13 Jbeta primers. TCRdb keeps only in-frame clones here, not all; method: immunoSEQ multiplex PCR. The sample holds some 130,000 clones, roughly 80% seen once. This clone was found a few times. Its antigen is as yet unknown. The receptor was isolated from a man aged 30-40 years in good health and CMV-seronegative. Sequencing was performed on PBMCs.

The CDR3 loop is CASSLLRTGWYGYTF. CDR3 in DNA: TGTGCCAGCAGCTTACTAAGGACAGGGTGGTATGGCTACACCTTC. The rearrangement joins TRBV7-2 to TRBJ1-2, with 8 bases lining up with TRBD1. V gave up 2 bases and J gave up 5 bases; unmatched junction bases: 7. Looked up from germline, CDR1 is SGHTA and CDR2 is FQGNSA. This CDR3 contains 15 residues.